This TCR beta chain emerged from a study of cytomegalovirus exposure and HLA in healthy donors. A 120-subject validation cohort, separate from the approximately 670-subject first cohort, supplied the donors. Regarding the study as a whole: In vitro checks showed that three CMV-associated chains really do target CMV antigens. Investigators reported about 160 TCR beta chains as tied to cytomegalovirus. Most TCR sequences were seen very rarely across donors, but some public TCRs occurred in many.

CDR1 and CDR2 (germline): MNHNY, SVGAGI (reference sequence). The length of the CDR3 is 12 residues. Trimming removed 11 bases from V and 6 bases from J; junction bases left unmatched: 8. Sequencing was performed with immunoSEQ multiplex PCR; in TCRdb, only in-frame clones are kept and a portion is missing. Among 180,000 or so clones listed, roughly nine tenths were seen once. As to this clone: No antigen is known for it.

The source of this sequence is a man aged 18 to 29 in good health and CMV-seropositive. Sequencing was done on a sample of PBMCs. The chain employs TRBV6-6 and TRBJ2-7, with 9 bases matching TRBD1. CDR3 sequence (DNA): TGTGCCTCCCGGACAGGGGTCGGCGAGCAGTACTTC. Translating it yields CASRTGVGEQYF.